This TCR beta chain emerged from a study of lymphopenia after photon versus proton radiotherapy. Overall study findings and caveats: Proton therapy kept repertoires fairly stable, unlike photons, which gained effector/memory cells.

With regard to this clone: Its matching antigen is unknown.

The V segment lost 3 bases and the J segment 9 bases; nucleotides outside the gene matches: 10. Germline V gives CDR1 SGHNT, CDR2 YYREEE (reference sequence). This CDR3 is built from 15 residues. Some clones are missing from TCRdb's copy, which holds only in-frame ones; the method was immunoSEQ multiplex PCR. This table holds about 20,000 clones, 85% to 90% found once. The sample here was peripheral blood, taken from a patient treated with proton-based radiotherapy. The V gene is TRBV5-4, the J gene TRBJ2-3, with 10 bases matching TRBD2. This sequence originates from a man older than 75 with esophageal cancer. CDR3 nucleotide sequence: TGTGCCAGCAGCTGGTACCTAGCGGGAGCCGGAACGCAGTATTTT. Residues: CASSWYLAGAGTQYF.